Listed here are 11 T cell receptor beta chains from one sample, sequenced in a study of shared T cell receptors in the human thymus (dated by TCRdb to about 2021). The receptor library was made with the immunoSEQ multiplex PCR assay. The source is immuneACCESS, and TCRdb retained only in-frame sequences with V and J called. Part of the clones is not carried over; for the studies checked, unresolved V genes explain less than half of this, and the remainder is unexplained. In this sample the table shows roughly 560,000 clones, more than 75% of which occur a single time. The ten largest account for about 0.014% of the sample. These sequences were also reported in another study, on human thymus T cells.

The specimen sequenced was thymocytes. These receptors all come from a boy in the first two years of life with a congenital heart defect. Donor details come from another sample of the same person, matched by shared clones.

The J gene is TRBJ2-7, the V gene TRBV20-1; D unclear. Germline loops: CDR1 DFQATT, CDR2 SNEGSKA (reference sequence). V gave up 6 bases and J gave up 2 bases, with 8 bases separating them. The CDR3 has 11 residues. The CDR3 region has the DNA TGCAGTGCGCGCCTCCCCTACGAGCAGTACTTC. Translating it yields CSARLPYEQYF.

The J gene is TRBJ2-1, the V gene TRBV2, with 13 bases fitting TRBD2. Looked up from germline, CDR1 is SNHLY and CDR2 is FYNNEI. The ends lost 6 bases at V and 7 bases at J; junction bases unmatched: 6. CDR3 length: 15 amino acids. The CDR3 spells CASRRTSGSYNEQFF. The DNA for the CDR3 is TGTGCCAGCAGGCGGACTAGCGGGAGCTATAATGAGCAGTTCTTC.

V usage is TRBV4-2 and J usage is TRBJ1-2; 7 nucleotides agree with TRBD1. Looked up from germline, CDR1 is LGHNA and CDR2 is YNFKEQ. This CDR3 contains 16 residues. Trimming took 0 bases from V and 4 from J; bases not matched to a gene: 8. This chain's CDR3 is CASSQEAVQGSYGYTF. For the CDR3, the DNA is TGTGCCAGCAGCCAAGAGGCGGTACAGGGGAGCTATGGCTACACCTTC.

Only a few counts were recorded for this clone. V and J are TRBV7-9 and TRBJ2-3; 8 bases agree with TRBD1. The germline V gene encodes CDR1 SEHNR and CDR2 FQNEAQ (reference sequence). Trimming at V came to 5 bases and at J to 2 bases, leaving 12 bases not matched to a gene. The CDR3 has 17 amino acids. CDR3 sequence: CASSQPPTGVHTDTQYF. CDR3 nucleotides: TGTGCCAGCAGCCAGCCCCCGACAGGGGTCCACACAGATACGCAGTATTTT.

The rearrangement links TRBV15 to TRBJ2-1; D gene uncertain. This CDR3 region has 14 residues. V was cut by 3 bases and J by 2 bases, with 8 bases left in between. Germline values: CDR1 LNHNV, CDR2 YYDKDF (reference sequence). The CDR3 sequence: CATSRPRPYNEQFF. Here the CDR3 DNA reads TGTGCCACCAGCAGGCCTAGGCCCTACAATGAGCAGTTCTTC.

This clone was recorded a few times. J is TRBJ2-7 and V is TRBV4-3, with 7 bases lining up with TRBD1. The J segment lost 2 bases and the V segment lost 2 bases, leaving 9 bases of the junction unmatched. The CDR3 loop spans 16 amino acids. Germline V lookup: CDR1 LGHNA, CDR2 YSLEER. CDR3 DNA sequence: TGCGCCAGCAGCCAACTACGGACAGGTCCGACCTACGAGCAGTACTTC. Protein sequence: CASSQLRTGPTYEQYF.

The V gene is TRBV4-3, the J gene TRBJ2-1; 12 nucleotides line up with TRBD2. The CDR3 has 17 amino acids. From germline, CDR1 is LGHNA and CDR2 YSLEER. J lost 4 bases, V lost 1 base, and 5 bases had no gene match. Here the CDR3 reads CASSQAAGTSGYNEQFF. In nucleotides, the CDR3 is TGCGCCAGCAGCCAAGCGGCGGGGACTAGCGGGTACAATGAGCAGTTCTTC.

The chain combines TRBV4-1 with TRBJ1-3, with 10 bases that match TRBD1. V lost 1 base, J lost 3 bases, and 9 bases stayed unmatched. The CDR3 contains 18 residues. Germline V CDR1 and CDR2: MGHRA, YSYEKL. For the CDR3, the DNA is TGCGCCAGCAGCCAAGTGTGGGACAGGGGACCGTTTGGAAACACCATATATTTT. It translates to CASSQVWDRGPFGNTIYF.

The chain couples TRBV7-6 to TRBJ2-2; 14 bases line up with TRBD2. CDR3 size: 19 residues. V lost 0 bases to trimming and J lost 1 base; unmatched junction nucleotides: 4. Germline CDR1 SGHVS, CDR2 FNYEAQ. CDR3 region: CASSLAGTSGRGNTGELFF. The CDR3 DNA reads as TGTGCCAGCAGCTTAGCCGGGACTAGCGGGAGAGGGAACACCGGGGAGCTGTTTTTT.

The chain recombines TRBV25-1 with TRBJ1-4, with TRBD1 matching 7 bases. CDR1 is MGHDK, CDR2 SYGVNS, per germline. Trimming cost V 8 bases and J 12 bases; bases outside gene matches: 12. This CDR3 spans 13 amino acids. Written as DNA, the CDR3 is TGTGCCAGCCCCCGGGACAGTCCCCACGAACTGTTTTTT. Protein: CASPRDSPHELFF.

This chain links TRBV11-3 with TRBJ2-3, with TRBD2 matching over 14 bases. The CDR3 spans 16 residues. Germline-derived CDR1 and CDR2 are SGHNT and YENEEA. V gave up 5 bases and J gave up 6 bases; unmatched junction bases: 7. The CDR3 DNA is TGTGCCAGCAGCCCAAGACTAGCGGGAGGGGATGATACGCAGTATTTT. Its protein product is CASSPRLAGGDDTQYF.